This T cell receptor beta chain was retrieved from a study of blood T cell repertoires in COVID-19. In the study overall: Donors in the United States, Italy and Spain gave samples during acute or convalescent COVID-19.

In the source study's methods: The authors estimated nucleated cell counts from reference gene primer amplification. The table came from immunoSEQ multiplex PCR; TCRdb's copy has only in-frame clones and leaves some out. V and J calls and clone size follow that table, whereas D and trimming were derived from the DNA. The sample carries 200,000 to 300,000 clones, around 87% recorded once. The CDR3 extends over 14 amino acids. Deletions cut 4 bases from V and 5 bases from J, with 14 bases between. Germline V gene sequence: CDR1 MGHDK, CDR2 SYGVNS. Material for sequencing was peripheral blood. The J gene is TRBJ1-1, the V gene TRBV25-1, with D possibly TRBD1 on 6 matching bases. The clonotype comes from a woman in her 50s with acute or convalescent COVID-19. The CDR3 region is CASSVAGVGTEAFF. The DNA of the CDR3 is TGTGCCAGCAGTGTAGCAGGGGTAGGGACTGAAGCTTTCTTT.